This entry lists 14 T cell receptor beta chains sequenced from one sample in a study of Graves' ophthalmopathy and Graves' hyperthyroidism. Amplification of the TCR beta CDR3 regions used RNA transcripts (as template). HTBI-primed RT-PCR formed the first round, and a multiplex PCR formed the second. TCRdb independently ran MiXCR on the multiplex PCR reads; one entry per CDR3 protein. This sample has about 420,000 distinct CDR3 sequences, with under 25% found just once. Sequenced input: peripheral blood. The receptors were sampled from a young woman with stable Graves' hyperthyroidism.

Comments on this clonotype: One end of the junction does not line up with germline, which may come from a read error. The chain uses TRBV6-5 and TRBJ2-7; TRBD2 matches 8 bases. The CDR3 extends over 14 amino acids. Germline CDR1 reads MNHEY; CDR2 reads SVGAGI. CDR3 DNA: TGTGTCAGCAGTTACGCGGGAGGCCCCTACGAGCAGTACTTC. Translation: CVSSYAGGPYEQYF.

This clonotype was found many times. Compared with germline, one end of the junction differs, possibly owing to a read error. The chain uses TRBV28 and TRBJ2-1; 8 bases align to TRBD1. This CDR3 has 15 amino acids. Germline V gene data show CDR1 as MDHEN and CDR2 as SYDVKM. The CDR3 DNA is TGTGCCAGCAGTTGGACAGGGAAGTCCTACAATGAGAAGTTCTTC. Amino acid sequence: CASSWTGKSYNEKFF.

This clonotype was detected ten times or more. The chain has TRBV6-1 and TRBJ2-7; TRBD1 aligns across 7 bases. CDR1 and CDR2 from the germline V gene are MNHNS and SASEGT. CDR3 size: 13 residues. The junction had 4 bases not matched to a gene; V was cut back by 6 bases and J by 2 bases. The CDR3 nucleotides read TGTGCCAGCAGCCCGACAGGGCCCTACGAGCAGTACTTC. This encodes CASSPTGPYEQYF.

In this sample, this clonotype turned up many times. Mismatch with germline at one junction end may stem from a read error. V and J are TRBV12-3 or TRBV12-4 and TRBJ2-4, with TRBD2 matching over 10 bases. CDR3 length: 14 residues. In DNA, the CDR3 is TGTGCCAGCAGACTAGCGGGGCCCAAAAACATTAAGTACTTC. Encoded protein: CASRLAGPKNIKYF.

In this sample, this clonotype turned up many times. The V call is TRBV30, the J call TRBJ1-5; D is perhaps TRBD1 (6 bases). The CDR3 is 13 residues long. The V end was cut by 2 bases, the J end by 4 bases, with 9 bases between. The germline CDR1 and CDR2 sequences are GTSNPN and SVGIG (reference sequence). The CDR3 DNA follows: TGTGCCTGGAGTAATACAGGGAATCAGCCCCAGCATTTT. The encoded protein is CAWSNTGNQPQHF.

This clonotype was counted ten times or more. This chain connects TRBV5-1 to TRBJ1-1, with a tentative D call TRBD1 (5 bases). Germline-derived CDR1 and CDR2 are SGHRS and YFSETQ. The length of the CDR3 is 15 residues. V was pared by 0 bases and J by 1 base, with 10 bases between. CDR3 in amino acids: CASSLVQVGNTEAFF. In DNA, the CDR3 is TGCGCCAGCAGCTTGGTACAGGTGGGGAACACTGAAGCTTTCTTT.

This clonotype was detected only a few times. V usage is TRBV27 and J usage is TRBJ1-2; D call uncertain. V was cut by 6 bases and J by 4 bases, with 9 bases left in between. The germline V gene encodes CDR1 MNHEY and CDR2 SMNVEV (reference sequence). The CDR3 contains 12 residues. The CDR3 DNA reads as TGTGCCAGCAGGGGCCCTGGCTATGGCTACACCTTC. It yields the protein CASRGPGYGYTF.

This clonotype occurred a few times. CDR3 amino acids: CASSLHRSYGYTF. CDR3 nucleotides: TGTGCCAGCAGTTTACACAGGAGCTATGGCTACACCTTC. The V call is TRBV12-3 or TRBV12-4, the J call TRBJ1-2; D may be TRBD1 (5 bases). The ends were cut back, 2 bases at V and 4 bases at J, with 8 bases in the middle. The CDR3 is 13 amino acids.

This clonotype was seen repeatedly, ten times or more. The genes are TRBV2 and TRBJ1-1, with TRBD1 matching over 7 bases. Germline values: CDR1 SNHLY, CDR2 FYNNEI. The J segment lost 0 bases and the V segment lost 6 bases, leaving 10 bases of the junction unmatched. The CDR3 has 16 residues. The DNA of the CDR3 is TGTGCCAGCAGAGCCCGGACAGGAGACATGAACACTGAAGCTTTCTTT. This encodes CASRARTGDMNTEAFF.

This clonotype has only a few counts. The CDR3: CASSVGTGIDIQYF. The DNA of the CDR3 is TGTGCCAGCAGCGTTGGGACAGGGATCGACATTCAGTACTTC. This chain joins TRBV9 and TRBJ2-4; TRBD1 agrees at 9 bases. This CDR3 has 14 residues. V trimming: 2 bases; J trimming: 8 bases; junction bases outside the gene matches: 5. From germline, CDR1 is SGDLS and CDR2 YYNGEE.

This clonotype was seen at least ten times. The germline gene is not matched at one end of the junction; a read error may be the cause. V and J are TRBV12-5 and TRBJ2-7; D unresolved. The germline gives CDR1 LGHNT, CDR2 FRNRAP. The CDR3 has 9 residues. The CDR3 DNA sequence: TGTGCTACCCCCGGGCCCGCTAACTTC. Protein sequence: CATPGPANF.

This clonotype was observed many times. The V gene is TRBV20-1, the J gene TRBJ2-7, with 9 bases identical to TRBD2. Germline V gene data show CDR1 as DFQATT and CDR2 as SNEGSKA (reference sequence). Trimming removed 6 bases from V and 5 bases from J; junction bases left unmatched: 11. The CDR3 length is 14 residues. CDR3 in DNA: TGCAGTGCCATTCTGGCGGGAGGGCCAAACGAGCAGTACTTC. It encodes CSAILAGGPNEQYF.

At least ten counts were recorded for this clonotype. J is TRBJ2-7 and V is TRBV15, with D perhaps TRBD1 (6 bases). The CDR3 length is 15 residues. Germline CDR1 reads LNHNV; CDR2 reads YYDKDF (reference sequence). V lost 5 bases and J lost 3, with 17 bases in between. CDR3 sequence: CATSPYMTGNYEQYF. The CDR3 nucleotides read TGTGCCACCAGCCCTTATATGACAGGTAACTACGAGCAGTACTTC.

This clonotype was counted many times. As DNA, the CDR3 is TGTGCCAGCAGCTTACTGAGGACTGGGGCCTACGAGCAGTACTTC. Protein product: CASSLLRTGAYEQYF. The J gene is TRBJ2-7, the V gene TRBV11-2, with D possibly being TRBD2 (5 bases). The germline CDR1 and CDR2 sequences are SGHAT and FQNNGV. The length of the CDR3 is 15 residues. With 2 bases removed from V and 2 bases from J, the gap between germline ends came to 13 bases.